Included here is one T cell receptor (beta chain) sequence, with context. In this sample, this clone turned up once. Its antigen remains unidentified. No much larger clonotype is one base removed from it; base qualities were not supplied. The trial excluded patients who had a history of autoimmune disease or were on systemic immunosuppression. Peripheral blood for TCR sequencing was collected from all dose cohorts at baseline, on cycle 4 day 1, and on cycle 7 day 1. Samples were obtained from an open-label, multicenter, first-in-human phase I dose-escalation trial of ivuxolimab. The trial enrolled adults with locally advanced or metastatic head and neck squamous cell, hepatocellular, melanoma or renal cell carcinoma. CD4+ and CD8+ T cells were sorted separately from peripheral blood before TCR sequencing. This specimen comes from a study of OX40 agonist ivuxolimab in advanced cancers. Background on the whole study: Ivuxolimab was an agonistic, fully human IgG2 monoclonal antibody directed against OX40 (CD134), a costimulatory receptor. Peripheral TCRbeta sequencing was intended to test whether TCR sequence diversity was altered and clonal T-cell expansion was caused by ivuxolimab. Patients were allowed to have had prior anti-PD-1, anti-PD-L1 or anti-CTLA-4 therapy, and roughly 40% of the dose-escalation patients had been treated with checkpoint inhibitors. The dose-escalation cohort was about 83% male with a mean age of around 62 years, ranging from roughly 20 to 80. Intravenous ivuxolimab was administered to patients every 2 weeks at six dose levels: 0.01, 0.1, 0.3, 1.5, 3 and 10 mg/kg. Of the roughly 52 dose-escalation patients, hepatocellular carcinoma was present in 19, melanoma in roughly 15, renal cell carcinoma in 9 and head and neck cancer in 9. The paper describes the monotherapy dose-escalation part (N of about 50 patients) of the phase I trial of ivuxolimab. Three dose-escalation patients achieved partial responses, one with hepatocellular carcinoma and two with cutaneous melanoma. Study-wide findings and limitations: Which antigens the clonally expanded peripheral T cells were specific for was not determined. In the 0.1-3.0 mg/kg groups, partial responders were among the patients with the lowest normalized peripheral clonal expansion, particularly in CD8+ T cells. After ivuxolimab, CD8+ T cells had more expanded clones than CD4+ T cells on average. Low levels of normalized T-cell clonal expansion were also seen in some nonresponding patients. At doses from 0.1 to 3.0 mg/kg, clonal expansion was seen in both CD4+ and CD8+ blood T cells between baseline and week 6.

Genomic DNA was extracted from sorted cells for sequencing of the TCRbeta CDR3 region. The immunoSEQ Assay was used for sequencing of TCRbeta CDR3 regions. The source is immuneACCESS, and TCRdb retained only in-frame sequences with V and J called. Part of the clones is not carried over; for the studies checked, unresolved V genes explain less than half of this, and the remainder is unexplained. Here the sample has tens of thousands of clones; roughly nine tenths occur a single time. Around 0.56% of the sample lies in the top ten. Per the germline V gene, SGHDT is the CDR1 and YYEEEE is the CDR2. Including the terminal cysteine and phenylalanine, the CDR3 comprises 16 residues. Only the CDR3 DNA stays, 48 bases, in frame from base 1. V is cut by 4 bases and J by 7 bases, and the space between the germline ends is 20 bases.

The rearranged segments are TRBV5-6 and TRBJ1-4; 6 matching bases give a weak D call of TRBD1. This TCR was recovered from an adult with an advanced solid tumor such as melanoma, head and neck, liver or kidney cancer. The material was CD4+ or CD8+ T cells sorted from blood, obtained in a trial of the OX40 agonist ivuxolimab. The DNA sequence reads TGTGCCAGCAGCCTTTCCGCCAGGGGAGGGAGTGAAAAACTGTTTTTT. The translation is CASSLSARGGSEKLFF. Joined to the reference TRBV5-6 and TRBJ1-4 proteins, this CDR3 gives the full variable domain: DAGVTQSPTHLIKTRGQQVTLRCSPKSGHDTVSWYQQALGQGPQFIFQYYEEEERQRGNFPDRFSGHQFPNYSSELNVNALLLGDSALYLCASSLSARGGSEKLFFGSGTQLSVL.